This T cell receptor beta chain originates from a study of blood T cell repertoires in COVID-19. Study context: COVID-19 samples from acute and convalescent phases originated in the United States, Italy and Spain. PBMCs, B-cell-depleted T cells, or T cells were the source of the cDNA or gDNA that made up the material.

In the original processing: Estimates of nucleated cell counts were drawn from the amplification of reference gene primers. This table comes from immunoSEQ multiplex PCR, and its TCRdb copy is limited to in-frame clones, with some not included. V, J and clone size reflect that table, while D and trimming were determined from the DNA. Of some 240,000 clones listed, over 75% are singletons. The CDR3 covers 11 residues. The germline V gene encodes CDR1 SNHLY and CDR2 FYNNEI. With 7 bases clipped from V and 13 bases from J, the junction kept 9 bases outside the gene matches. The material sequenced was peripheral blood. This sequence joins TRBV2 and TRBJ1-2; 7 bases match TRBD1. The receptor's source is a woman aged 70-85 years with COVID-19, enrolled during active disease. CDR3 loop: CASTGGYIFTF. CDR3 sequence (DNA): TGTGCCAGCACAGGGGGGTATATTTTCACCTTC.